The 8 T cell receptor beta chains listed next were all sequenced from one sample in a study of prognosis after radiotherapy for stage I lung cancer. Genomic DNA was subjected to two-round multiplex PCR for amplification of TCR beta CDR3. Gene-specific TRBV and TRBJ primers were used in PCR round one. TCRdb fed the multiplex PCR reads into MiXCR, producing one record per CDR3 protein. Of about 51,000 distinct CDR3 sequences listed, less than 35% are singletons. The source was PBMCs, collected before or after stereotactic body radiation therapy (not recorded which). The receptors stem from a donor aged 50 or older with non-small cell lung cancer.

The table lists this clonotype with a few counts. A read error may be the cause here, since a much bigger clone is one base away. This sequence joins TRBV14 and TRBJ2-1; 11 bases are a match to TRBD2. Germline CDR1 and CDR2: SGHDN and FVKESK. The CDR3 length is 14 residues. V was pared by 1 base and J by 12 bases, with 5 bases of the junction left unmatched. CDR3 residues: CASSQVLLAGGQFF. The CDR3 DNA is TGTGCCAGCAGCCAAGTTCTGCTAGCGGGAGGGCAGTTCTTC.

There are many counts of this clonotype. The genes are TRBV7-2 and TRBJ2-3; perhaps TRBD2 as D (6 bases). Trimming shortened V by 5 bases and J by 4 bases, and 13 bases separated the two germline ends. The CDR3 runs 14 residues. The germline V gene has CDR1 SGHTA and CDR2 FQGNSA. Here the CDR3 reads CASSPDWGADTQYF. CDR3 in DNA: TGTGCCAGCAGCCCGGATTGGGGGGCAGATACGCAGTATTTT.

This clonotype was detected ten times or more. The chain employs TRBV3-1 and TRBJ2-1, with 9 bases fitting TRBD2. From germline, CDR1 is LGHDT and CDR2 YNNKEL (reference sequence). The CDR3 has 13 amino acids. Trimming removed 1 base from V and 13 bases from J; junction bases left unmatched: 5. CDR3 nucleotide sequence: TGTGCCAGCAGCCAAGCTCTAGCGGGATTACAGTTCTTC. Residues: CASSQALAGLQFF.

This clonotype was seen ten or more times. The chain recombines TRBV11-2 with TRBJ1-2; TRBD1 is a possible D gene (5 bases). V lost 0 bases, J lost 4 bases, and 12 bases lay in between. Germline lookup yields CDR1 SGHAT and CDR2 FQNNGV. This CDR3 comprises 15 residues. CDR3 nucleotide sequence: TGTGCCAGCAGCTTAGATCGGGGGAGGTCCTATGGCTACACCTTC. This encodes CASSLDRGRSYGYTF.

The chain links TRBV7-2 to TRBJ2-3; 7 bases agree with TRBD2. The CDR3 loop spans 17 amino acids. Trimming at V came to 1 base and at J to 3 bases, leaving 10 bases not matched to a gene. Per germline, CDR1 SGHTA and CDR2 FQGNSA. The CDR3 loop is CASSLVATSVSTDTQYF. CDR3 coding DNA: TGTGCCAGCAGCTTAGTGGCCACTAGCGTTAGTACAGATACGCAGTATTTT.

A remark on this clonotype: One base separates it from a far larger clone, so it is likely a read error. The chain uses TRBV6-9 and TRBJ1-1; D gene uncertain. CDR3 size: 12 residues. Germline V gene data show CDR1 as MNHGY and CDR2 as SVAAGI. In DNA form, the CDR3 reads TGTGCCAGCAGGGTTAGCTGGACTGAAGATTTCTTT. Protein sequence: CASRVSWTEDFF.

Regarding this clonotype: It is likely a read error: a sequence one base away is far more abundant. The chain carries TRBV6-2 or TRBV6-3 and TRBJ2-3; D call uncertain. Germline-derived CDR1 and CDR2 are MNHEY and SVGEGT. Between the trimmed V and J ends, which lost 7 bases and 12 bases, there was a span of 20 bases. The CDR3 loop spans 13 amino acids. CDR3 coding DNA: TGTGCCAGCACCTCACCGTCCCCCTCTAGTCAGTATTTT. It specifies CASTSPSPSSQYF.

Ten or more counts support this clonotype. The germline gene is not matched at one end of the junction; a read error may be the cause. The CDR3 DNA sequence: TGTGCCAGCAGGGAAGACAGGGGGCTGTCCTACGAGCAGTACTTC. Amino acids: CASREDRGLSYEQYF. The V call is TRBV2, the J call TRBJ2-7, with 10 bases lining up with TRBD1. Per the germline V gene, CDR1 is SNHLY and CDR2 is FYNNEI. The CDR3 is 15 amino acids.